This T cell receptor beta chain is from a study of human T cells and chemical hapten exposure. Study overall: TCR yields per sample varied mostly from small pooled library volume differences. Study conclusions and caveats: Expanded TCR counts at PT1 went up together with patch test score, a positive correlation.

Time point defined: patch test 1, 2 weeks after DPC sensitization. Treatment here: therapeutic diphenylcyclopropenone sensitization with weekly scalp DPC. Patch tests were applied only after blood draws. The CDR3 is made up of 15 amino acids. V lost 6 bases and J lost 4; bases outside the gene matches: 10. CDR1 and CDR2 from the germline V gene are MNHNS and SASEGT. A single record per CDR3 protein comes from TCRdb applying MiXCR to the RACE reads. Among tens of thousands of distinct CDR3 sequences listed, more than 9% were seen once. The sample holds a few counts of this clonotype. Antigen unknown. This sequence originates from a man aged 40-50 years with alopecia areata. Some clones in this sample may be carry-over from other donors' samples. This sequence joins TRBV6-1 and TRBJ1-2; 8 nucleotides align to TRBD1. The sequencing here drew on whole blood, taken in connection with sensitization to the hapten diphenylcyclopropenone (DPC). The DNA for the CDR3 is TGTGCCAGCAGCCCAACCGGACAGGGCGGCTATGGCTACACCTTC. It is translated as CASSPTGQGGYGYTF.